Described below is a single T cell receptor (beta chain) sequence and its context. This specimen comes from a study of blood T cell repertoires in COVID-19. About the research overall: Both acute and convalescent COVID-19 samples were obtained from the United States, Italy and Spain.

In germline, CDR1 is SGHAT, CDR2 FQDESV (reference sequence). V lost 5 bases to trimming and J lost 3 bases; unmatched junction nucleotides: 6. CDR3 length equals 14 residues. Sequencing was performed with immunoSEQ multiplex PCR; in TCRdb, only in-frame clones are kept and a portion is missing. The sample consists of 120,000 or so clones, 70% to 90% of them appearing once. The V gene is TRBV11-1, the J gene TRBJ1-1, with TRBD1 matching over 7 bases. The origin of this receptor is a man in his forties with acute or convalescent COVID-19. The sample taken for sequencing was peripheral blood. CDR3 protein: CASSHRGRDTEAFF. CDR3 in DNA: TGTGCCAGCAGCCACAGGGGCAGGGACACTGAAGCTTTCTTT.